This T cell receptor (beta chain) appears in the sequencing data of a study of shared clonotypes between healthy human individuals. Study as a whole: In total, the donors were a couple of women and a few men aged 18 to 49. Findings and caveats of the study: The small donor group covered limited genetic and exposure diversity.

Each PCR replicate from the sorted subsets contained about 210 ng DNA, which is around 30,000 T cell genomes. TCRdb keeps only in-frame clones here, not all; method: immunoSEQ multiplex PCR. Among about 2 million clones, around 96% were seen once, and the ten largest hold 0.9% to 1.5%. Selected positively for CCR7 and CD45RO-negative, naive CD8 cells excluded terminally differentiated effector memory CD45RA+ cells. Nashville, Tennessee was home to all donors, each a Caucasian adult. Details on this clone: Its antigen remains unidentified.

The V segment lost 3 bases and the J segment 2 bases; nucleotides outside the gene matches: 11. Germline V CDR1 and CDR2: MNHEY, SMNVEV (reference sequence). The CDR3 is 17 residues long. Material: naive CD8+ T cells sorted from blood. This clonotype was obtained from a man aged 18 to 30 in good health. V and J are TRBV27 and TRBJ2-3; TRBD2 aligns across 7 bases. This CDR3 is CASSFSGLTATTDTQYF. The CDR3 DNA is TGTGCCAGCAGTTTTAGCGGGCTGACAGCGACCACAGATACGCAGTATTTT.